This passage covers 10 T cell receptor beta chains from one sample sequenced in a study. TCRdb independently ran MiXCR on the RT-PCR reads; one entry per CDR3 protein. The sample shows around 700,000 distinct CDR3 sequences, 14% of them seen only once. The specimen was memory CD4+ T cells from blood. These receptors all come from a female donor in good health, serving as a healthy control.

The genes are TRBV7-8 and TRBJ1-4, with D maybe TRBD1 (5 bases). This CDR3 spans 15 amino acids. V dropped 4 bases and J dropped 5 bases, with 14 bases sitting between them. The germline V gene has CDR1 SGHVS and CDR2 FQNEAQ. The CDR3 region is CASSSPGRKNEKLFF. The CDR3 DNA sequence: TGTGCCAGCAGCTCACCGGGACGGAAAAATGAAAAACTGTTTTTT.

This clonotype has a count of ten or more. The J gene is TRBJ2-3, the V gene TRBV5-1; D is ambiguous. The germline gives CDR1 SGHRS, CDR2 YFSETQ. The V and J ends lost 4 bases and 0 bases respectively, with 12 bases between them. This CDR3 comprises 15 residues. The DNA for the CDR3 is TGCGCCAGCAGCCCCCGGGCCAGCAGCACAGATACGCAGTATTTT. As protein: CASSPRASSTDTQYF.

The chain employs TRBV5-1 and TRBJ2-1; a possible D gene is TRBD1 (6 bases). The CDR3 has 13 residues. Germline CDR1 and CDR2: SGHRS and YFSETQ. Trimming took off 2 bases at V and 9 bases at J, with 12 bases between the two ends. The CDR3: CASSLTGSPEQFF. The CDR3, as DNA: TGCGCCAGCAGCTTAACAGGGAGCCCTGAGCAGTTCTTC.

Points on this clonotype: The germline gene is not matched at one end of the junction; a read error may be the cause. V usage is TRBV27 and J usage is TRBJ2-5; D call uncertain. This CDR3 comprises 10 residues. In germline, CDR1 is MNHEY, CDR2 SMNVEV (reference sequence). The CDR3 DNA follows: TGTGCCGGCAGTTTGGAGACCCAGTACTTC. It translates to CAGSLETQYF.

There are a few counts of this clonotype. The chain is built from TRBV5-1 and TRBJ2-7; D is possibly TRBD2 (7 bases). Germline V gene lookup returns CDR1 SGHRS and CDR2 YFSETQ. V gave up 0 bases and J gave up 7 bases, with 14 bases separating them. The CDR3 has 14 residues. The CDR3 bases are TGCGCCAGCAGCTTGGGTTCGGGGGGCAGTGAGCAGTACTTC. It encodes CASSLGSGGSEQYF.

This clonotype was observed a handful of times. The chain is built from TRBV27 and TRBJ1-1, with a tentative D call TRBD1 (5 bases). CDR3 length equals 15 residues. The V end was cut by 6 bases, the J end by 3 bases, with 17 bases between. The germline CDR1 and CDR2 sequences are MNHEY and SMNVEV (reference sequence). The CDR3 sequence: CASSPGAPAYTEAFF. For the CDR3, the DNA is TGTGCCAGCAGCCCTGGGGCCCCGGCCTACACTGAAGCTTTCTTT.

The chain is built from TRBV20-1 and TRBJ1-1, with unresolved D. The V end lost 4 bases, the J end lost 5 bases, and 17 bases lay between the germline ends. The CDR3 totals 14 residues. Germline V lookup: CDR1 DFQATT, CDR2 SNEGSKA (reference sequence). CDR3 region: CSATKEGYGTEAFF. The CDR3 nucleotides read TGCAGTGCTACGAAGGAAGGGTACGGGACTGAAGCTTTCTTT.

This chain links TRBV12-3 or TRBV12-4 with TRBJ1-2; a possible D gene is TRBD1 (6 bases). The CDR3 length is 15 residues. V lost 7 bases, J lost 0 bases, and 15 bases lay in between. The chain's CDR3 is CASTHYRTANYGYTF. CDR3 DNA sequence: TGTGCCAGCACCCATTACAGGACAGCTAACTATGGCTACACCTTC.

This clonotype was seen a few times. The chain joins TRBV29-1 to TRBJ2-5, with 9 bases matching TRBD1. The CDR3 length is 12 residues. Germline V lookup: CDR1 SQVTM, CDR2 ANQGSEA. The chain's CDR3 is CGYRGPGETQYF. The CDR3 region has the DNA TGCGGTTACAGGGGGCCGGGGGAGACCCAGTACTTC.

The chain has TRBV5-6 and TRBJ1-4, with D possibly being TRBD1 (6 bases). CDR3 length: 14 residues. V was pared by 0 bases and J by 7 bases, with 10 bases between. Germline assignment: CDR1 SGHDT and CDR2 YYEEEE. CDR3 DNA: TGTGCCAGCAGCTTGGCGGCAGGGGTTGAAAAACTGTTTTTT. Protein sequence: CASSLAAGVEKLFF.